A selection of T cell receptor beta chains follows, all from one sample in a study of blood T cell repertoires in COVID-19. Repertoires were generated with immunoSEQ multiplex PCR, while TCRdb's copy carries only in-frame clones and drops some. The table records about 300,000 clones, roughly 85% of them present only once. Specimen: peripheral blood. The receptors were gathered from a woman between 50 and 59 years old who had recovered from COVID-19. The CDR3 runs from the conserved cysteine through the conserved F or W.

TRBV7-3 CASSFPSRPNEQFF
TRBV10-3 CAISEGGRRAFF
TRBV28 CASSKSGQPQHF
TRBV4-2 CASSQVSVTYEQYF
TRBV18 CASSPTGLAGRGEQYF
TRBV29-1 CSVDSGQGGEKLFF
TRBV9 CASSVQGLDYNEQFF
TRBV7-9 CASGGTSGAPNEQFF
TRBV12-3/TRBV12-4 CASRITTVDEAFF
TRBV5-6 CASSLEQDGEQFF
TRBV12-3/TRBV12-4 CASSFQGNTEAFF
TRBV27 CASSSGQAQRTEAFF
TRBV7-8 CASSRVRVGSDTQYF
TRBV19 CASSPNPGVLDQPQHF
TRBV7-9 CASSLGTGTGGNEQYF
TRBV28 CASSLEGTWGYTF
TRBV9 CASSTRRDSPTGNEQFF
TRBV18 CASSPRQGASGYTF
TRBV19 CASRTPGQNTEAFF
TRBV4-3 CASSQDPSGRSFSGANVLTF
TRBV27 CASSPYPRESVNTEQFF
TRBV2 CASRAGTSGYNEQFF
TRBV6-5 CASTLTSGTGDGYTF
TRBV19 CASSTLTGDPNTGELFF
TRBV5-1 CASSSTGHGELFF
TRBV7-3 CASSFGGEQYF
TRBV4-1 CASSHLTKNIQYF
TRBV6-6 CASSPGINGNTIYF
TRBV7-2 CASSLEWSDQPQHF
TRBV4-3 CASSQESAAGGGNTIYF
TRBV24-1 CATSALSGTSGYNEQFF
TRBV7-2 CASSSQGATDTQYF
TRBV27 CASRSGATNEKLFF
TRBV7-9 CASSNTPGQGTLGNQPQHF
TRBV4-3 CASSQDRQPGQKLFF
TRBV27 CASSSSGRASEQYF
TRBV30 CAWSVAGGFNEQFF
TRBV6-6 CASSPRGGREPQHF
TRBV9 CASSVSRDQDTEAFF
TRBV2 CASSVSGGLGYGYTF